What follows describes a single T cell receptor (beta chain). One end of the junction does not line up with germline, which may come from a read error. The data were obtained in a study of patients and donors after allogeneic stem cell transplantation. Each CDR3 protein is one row after TCRdb ran MiXCR on the RT-PCR reads. The data hold about 200,000 distinct CDR3 sequences, with less than 45% observed a single time. There are 11 residues in the CDR3. The V gene's germline CDR1 is LGHNA and CDR2 YSLEER. The V gene is TRBV4-3, the J gene TRBJ1-1; D call uncertain. The sample comprised blood, either unsorted or a sorted T cell fraction (not recorded which). This TCR was sampled from a human donor who was either an allogeneic HSCT recipient or a stem cell or donor lymphocyte infusion donor (not recorded which). It is not recorded whose cells these are; they may come from a transplant donor. Here the CDR3 reads CASSQGTAAFF. CDR3 coding DNA: TGCGCCAGCAGCCAAGGAACTGCAGCTTTCTTT.